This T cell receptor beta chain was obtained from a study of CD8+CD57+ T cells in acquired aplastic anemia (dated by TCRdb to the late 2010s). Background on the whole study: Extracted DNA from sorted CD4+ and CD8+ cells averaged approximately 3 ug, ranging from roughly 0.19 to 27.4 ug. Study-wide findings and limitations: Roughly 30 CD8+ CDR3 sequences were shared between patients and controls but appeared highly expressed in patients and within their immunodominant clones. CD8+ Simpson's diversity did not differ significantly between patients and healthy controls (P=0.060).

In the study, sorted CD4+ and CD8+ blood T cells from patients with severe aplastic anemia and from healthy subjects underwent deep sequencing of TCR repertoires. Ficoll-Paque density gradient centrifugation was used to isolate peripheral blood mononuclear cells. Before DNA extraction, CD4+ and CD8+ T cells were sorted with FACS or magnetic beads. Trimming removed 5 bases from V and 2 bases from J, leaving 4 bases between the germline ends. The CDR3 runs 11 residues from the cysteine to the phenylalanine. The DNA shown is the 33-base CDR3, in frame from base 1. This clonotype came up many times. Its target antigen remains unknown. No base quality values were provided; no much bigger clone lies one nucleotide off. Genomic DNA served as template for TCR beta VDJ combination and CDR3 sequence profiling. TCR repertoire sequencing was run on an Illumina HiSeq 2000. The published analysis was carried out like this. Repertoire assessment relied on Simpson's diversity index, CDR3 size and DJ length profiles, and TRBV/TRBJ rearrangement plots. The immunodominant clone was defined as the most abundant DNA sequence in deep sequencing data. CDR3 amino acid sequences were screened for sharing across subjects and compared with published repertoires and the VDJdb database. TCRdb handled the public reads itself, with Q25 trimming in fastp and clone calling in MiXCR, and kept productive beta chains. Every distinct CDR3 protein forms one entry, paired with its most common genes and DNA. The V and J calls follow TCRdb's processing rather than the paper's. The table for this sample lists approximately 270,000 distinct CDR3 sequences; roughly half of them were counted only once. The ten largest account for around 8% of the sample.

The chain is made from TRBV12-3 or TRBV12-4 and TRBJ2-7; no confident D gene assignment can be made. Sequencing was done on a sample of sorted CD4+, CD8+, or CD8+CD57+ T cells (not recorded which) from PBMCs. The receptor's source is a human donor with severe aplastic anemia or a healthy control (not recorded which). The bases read TGTGCCAGCAGTAAAACCTACGAGCAGTACTTC. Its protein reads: CASSKTYEQYF.